These 17 T cell receptor beta chains originate from one sample sequenced in a study of human T cells and chemical hapten exposure. TCRdb passed the RACE reads through MiXCR, listing each CDR3 protein once. The table includes some 400,000 distinct CDR3 sequences, around 5.5% detected once. Stated time point: pre-sensitization, week 0. Treatment here: therapeutic diphenylcyclopropenone sensitization with weekly scalp DPC. Sequenced here: whole blood, sampled in connection with sensitization to the hapten diphenylcyclopropenone (DPC). Receptors were obtained from a woman aged 50 to 60 with alopecia areata. Some clones in this sample may be carry-over from other donors' samples.

This clonotype was counted at least ten times. The V gene is TRBV7-9, the J gene TRBJ2-4, with D unclear. Germline CDR1 reads SEHNR; CDR2 reads FQNEAQ (reference sequence). The CDR3 spans 16 residues. Trimming shortened V by 5 bases and J by 1 base, and 15 bases separated the two germline ends. The CDR3 sequence is CASSPHGEEAKNIQYF. The CDR3 DNA follows: TGTGCCAGCAGCCCCCACGGTGAGGAGGCCAAAAACATTCAGTACTTC.

This clonotype came up a few times. V usage is TRBV20-1 and J usage is TRBJ1-6; TRBD1 matches at 10 bases. This CDR3 is 13 amino acids long. Germline-derived CDR1 and CDR2 are DFQATT and SNEGSKA (reference sequence). V shed 6 bases, J shed 10 bases, and the junction held 6 bases outside the gene matches. CDR3 sequence: CSAAGTGDSPLHF. The CDR3 region has the DNA TGCAGTGCAGCCGGGACAGGGGACTCACCCCTCCACTTT.

The chain has TRBV28 and TRBJ2-1, with unresolved D. V was pared by 5 bases and J by 9 bases, with 11 bases between. In germline, CDR1 is MDHEN, CDR2 SYDVKM. The CDR3 covers 12 residues. CDR3 protein: CASSLRVAEQFF. DNA for the CDR3: TGTGCCAGCAGTCTGAGAGTGGCTGAGCAGTTCTTC.

J is TRBJ2-5 and V is TRBV18, with TRBD2 matching 8 bases. The CDR3 spans 16 residues. With 1 base clipped from V and 2 bases from J, the junction kept 6 bases outside the gene matches. Germline CDR1 KGHSH, CDR2 LQKENI. The CDR3 region is CASSPLGGGMQETQYF. The CDR3 nucleotides read TGTGCCAGCTCACCACTCGGCGGGGGGATGCAAGAGACCCAGTACTTC. Filled out from reference TRBV18 and TRBJ2-5, the complete variable domain reads NAGVMQNPRHLVRRRGQEARLRCSPMKGHSHVYWYRQLPEEGLKFMVYLQKENIIDESGMPKERFSAEFPKEGPSILRIQQVVRGDSAAYFCASSPLGGGMQETQYFGPGTRLLVL.

This sequence joins TRBV20-1 and TRBJ1-5; D is possibly TRBD1 (6 bases). The V gene's germline CDR1 is DFQATT and CDR2 SNEGSKA (reference sequence). The CDR3 contains 15 residues. V lost 2 bases to trimming and J lost 0 bases, with 11 bases between them. The CDR3 DNA is TGCAGTGCTAGACGGACAGAAGATAGCAATCAGCCCCAGCATTTT. Translation: CSARRTEDSNQPQHF.

This clonotype was observed at least ten times. The chain uses TRBV21-1 and TRBJ2-7; TRBD2 is taken as the D call from the table, unchecked against the DNA. TRBV21-1 is a known pseudogene. This CDR3 has 16 amino acids. This chain's CDR3 is CASSKEASGPSYEQYF. Written as DNA, the CDR3 is TGTGCCAGCAGCAAAGAGGCTAGCGGCCCCTCCTACGAGCAGTACTTC.

This clonotype was picked up many times. J is TRBJ2-7 and V is TRBV19, with D possibly TRBD1 on 5 matching bases. The CDR3 extends over 13 amino acids. V lost 5 bases and J 3 bases, leaving 11 bases between the germline ends. Germline V lookup: CDR1 LNHDA, CDR2 SQIVND (reference sequence). The CDR3 sequence: CASSGGHFYEQYF. DNA of the CDR3: TGTGCCAGTAGTGGCGGACACTTCTACGAGCAGTACTTC.

This clonotype has ten or more counts. The rearrangement uses TRBV5-6 and TRBJ1-6; no firm D call. The CDR3 covers 13 residues. Trimming removed 2 bases from V and 7 bases from J, with 7 bases in between. In germline, CDR1 is SGHDT, CDR2 YYEEEE. The CDR3 is CASSFGRNSPLHF. For the CDR3, the DNA is TGTGCCAGCAGCTTTGGTCGAAATTCACCCCTCCACTTT.

This clonotype has at least ten counts. This chain links TRBV29-1 with TRBJ1-1; possible D gene TRBD1, 5 bases. V was cut by 8 bases and J by 10 bases, with 17 bases left in between. Germline CDR1 and CDR2: SQVTM and ANQGSEA. This CDR3 is built from 11 residues. CDR3 nucleotide sequence: TGCAGCATTTTCCCCGGCGGGGGAGCTTTCTTT. This sequence encodes CSIFPGGGAFF.

The V gene is TRBV5-6, the J gene TRBJ2-3, with D tentatively TRBD2 (6 bases). Germline V gene lookup returns CDR1 SGHDT and CDR2 YYEEEE. CDR3 size: 15 residues. Trimming removed 4 bases at V and 2 bases at J, with 14 bases between. The CDR3 region is CASSTPGADTDTQYF. The DNA of the CDR3 is TGTGCCAGCAGCACCCCGGGAGCTGACACAGATACGCAGTATTTT.

The chain is built from TRBV2 and TRBJ2-1; D unclear. V lost 8 bases and J 6 bases, leaving 17 bases between the germline ends. The CDR3 has 14 residues. From germline, CDR1 is SNHLY and CDR2 FYNNEI. CDR3 residues: CASVWAGPSNEQFF. As DNA, the CDR3 is TGTGCCAGCGTCTGGGCTGGACCCAGCAATGAGCAGTTCTTC.

Only a few counts were recorded for this clonotype. The chain is built from TRBV21-1 and TRBJ2-3; the table's D call TRBD1 went unverified against the DNA. TRBV21-1 is a pseudogene segment. The CDR3 spans 20 residues. CDR3 amino acids: CASSNTLGTGFTPGTDTQYF. CDR3 sequence (DNA): TGTGCCAGCAGCAACACTTTGGGTACGGGATTTACCCCTGGCACAGATACGCAGTATTTT.

This clonotype was counted a few times. The chain is built from TRBV10-3 and TRBJ2-1; 7 bases map to TRBD2. With 4 bases clipped from V and 1 base from J, the junction kept 7 bases outside the gene matches. This CDR3 spans 16 amino acids. The V gene's germline CDR1 is ENHRY and CDR2 SYGVKD. This CDR3 reads CAISGDSGRSYNEQFF. CDR3 DNA: TGTGCCATCAGTGGGGATAGCGGGCGTTCCTACAATGAGCAGTTCTTC.

This clonotype was picked up many times. Written as DNA, the CDR3 is TGTGCCAGCAGTTACACCACCGGGACGGCTAACACTGAAGCTTTCTTT. Translation gives CASSYTTGTANTEAFF. The rearrangement links TRBV6-6 to TRBJ1-1; D perhaps matches TRBD1 (5 bases). Trimming cost V 2 bases and J 2 bases, with 15 bases left between them. CDR3 size: 16 residues. CDR1 is MNHNY and CDR2 is SVGAGI in the germline V gene (reference sequence).

This clonotype occurred a few times. The CDR3 bases are TGCGCCAGCAGTGAGTCGAAGGGGAAGTACACTGAAGCTTTCTTT. As protein: CASSESKGKYTEAFF. The gene calls are TRBV10-1 and TRBJ1-1; tentative D call: TRBD1 (5 bases). Trimming stripped 0 bases from V and 3 bases from J, with 11 bases between. CDR3 length equals 15 residues. Germline-derived CDR1 and CDR2 are WNHNN and SYGVQD (reference sequence).

This clonotype showed up many times. V and J are TRBV3-1 and TRBJ2-3; TRBD2 is a possible D gene (6 bases). Trimming pared 0 bases from V and 1 base from J, leaving 11 bases between. CDR1 is LGHDT, CDR2 YNNKEL, per germline (reference sequence). This CDR3 contains 16 residues. For the CDR3, the DNA is TGTGCCAGCAGCCAAGATGGGGGGACGGGCACAGATACGCAGTATTTT. Protein product: CASSQDGGTGTDTQYF.

In its sample, this clonotype was seen many times. The chain carries TRBV6-2 or TRBV6-3 and TRBJ1-1; D gene unclear. This CDR3 is built from 14 residues. Germline CDR1 and CDR2: MNHEY and SVGEGT. Trimming took off 2 bases at V and 5 bases at J, with 12 bases between the two ends. CDR3 sequence (DNA): TGTGCCAGCAGTTACCCCACGGGGAGGACTGAAGCTTTCTTT. Its translation is CASSYPTGRTEAFF.